This is a list of T cell receptor beta chains from one sample in a study of shared clonotypes between healthy human individuals. The data were produced by immunoSEQ multiplex PCR, yet TCRdb's version contains in-frame clones alone and is incomplete. Of approximately 2.5 million clones in the sample, around nine tenths were seen once. The sample was naive CD4+ T cells sorted from blood. The receptor source for this set is a man between 18 and 29 years old in good health. CDR3s include the opening cysteine and the closing phenylalanine or tryptophan. Each record gives: clone size, D gene, V gene, J gene, CDR3 protein, CDR3 DNA. The D gene is left open where the match is weak. A clone size is listed for some rows: how often the clone was seen (once, few, many), or a class if it is expanded.

.	.	TRBV5-4	TRBJ1-2	CASSLARMSTFYTF	TGTGCCAGCAGCTTGGCCAGGATGTCAACTTTCTACACCTTC
.	.	TRBV5-1	TRBJ1-3	CASKIGGGLAGNTIYF	TGCGCCAGCAAGATCGGAGGGGGGCTTGCCGGAAACACCATATATTTT
.	.	TRBV13	TRBJ2-7	CASSSSSSYEQYF	TGTGCCAGCAGCTCGTCTAGCTCCTACGAGCAGTACTTC
.	.	TRBV9	TRBJ2-5	CASSVEGTSLETQYF	TGTGCCAGCAGCGTGGAGGGGACCTCCCTTGAGACCCAGTACTTC
once	.	TRBV6-6	TRBJ2-7	CASLPGTLTGEQYF	TGTGCCAGCCTACCCGGGACCCTCACCGGCGAGCAGTACTTC
.	.	TRBV7-8	TRBJ2-2	CASSTPMGANTGELFF	TGTGCCAGCAGCACCCCCATGGGCGCGAACACCGGGGAGCTGTTTTTT
.	.	TRBV9	TRBJ2-5	CASSVAGEQETQYF	TGTGCCAGCAGCGTAGCTGGAGAACAAGAGACCCAGTACTTC
.	.	TRBV5-1	TRBJ2-3	CASSPPGSADTQYF	TGCGCCAGCAGCCCACCCGGGAGTGCAGATACGCAGTATTTT
once	.	TRBV30	TRBJ2-1	CAWSVGKSAYNEQFF	TGTGCCTGGAGTGTCGGGAAATCTGCCTACAATGAGCAGTTCTTC
.	TRBD2	TRBV6-1	TRBJ2-7	CASSERTSGGLTKQYF	TGTGCCAGCAGTGAACGGACTAGCGGGGGGCTCACGAAGCAGTACTTC
.	.	TRBV7-2	TRBJ2-7	CASSLVGQGRSYEQYF	TGTGCCAGCAGCTTAGTCGGCCAGGGGAGAAGCTACGAGCAGTACTTC
.	TRBD1	TRBV6-6	TRBJ1-6	CASNPTGFISPLHF	TGTGCCAGCAACCCGACAGGGTTTATTTCACCCCTCCACTTT
.	TRBD1	TRBV7-9	TRBJ1-4	CASSSPGLGTGAKLFF	TGTGCCAGCAGTTCACCGGGACTTGGGACAGGGGCTAAACTGTTTTTT
.	.	TRBV5-4	TRBJ1-2	CASSRGRANMYGYTF	TGTGCCAGCAGCCGGGGCAGGGCTAATATGTATGGCTACACCTTC
.	TRBD1	TRBV5-1	TRBJ1-4	CASSLQGAGDEKLFF	TGCGCCAGCAGCTTGCAGGGGGCTGGGGATGAAAAACTGTTTTTT
.	.	TRBV12-5	TRBJ1-1	CASGLQGSNTEAFF	TGTGCTAGTGGTTTACAGGGTAGCAACACTGAAGCTTTCTTT
.	.	TRBV15	TRBJ2-2	CATSRDSGTRGTGELFF	TGTGCCACCAGCAGAGATAGTGGGACCCGTGGCACCGGGGAGCTGTTTTTT
.	.	TRBV10-2	TRBJ1-1	CASSEAGYTEAFF	TGCGCCAGCAGTGAAGCAGGGTACACTGAAGCTTTCTTT
.	.	TRBV10-3	TRBJ2-7	CAISEWGAGHPEQYF	TGTGCCATCAGTGAGTGGGGGGCGGGCCATCCCGAGCAGTACTTC
once	TRBD2	TRBV7-6	TRBJ2-4	CASSLRTSGGALAKNIQYF	TGTGCCAGCAGCCTAAGGACTAGCGGGGGGGCACTAGCCAAAAACATTCAGTACTTC